Below, one T cell receptor beta chain is given with its context. Trimming removed 4 bases from V and 3 bases from J, with 13 bases in between. This CDR3 has 14 residues. Germline V lookup: CDR1 MDHEN, CDR2 SYDVKM. This table comes from immunoSEQ multiplex PCR, and its TCRdb copy is limited to in-frame clones, with some not included. The sample consists of fewer than 650,000 clones, around 80% of them appearing once. The data stem from a study of shared clonotypes between healthy human individuals. The J gene is TRBJ2-7, the V gene TRBV28; D tentatively reads TRBD1 or TRBD2 (5 bases each). The sequence derives from a woman in her forties in good health. Some clones in this sample may be carry-over from other donors' samples. The sample comprised PBMCs. CDR3 loop: CASSSPGHSYEQYF. CDR3 coding DNA: TGTGCCAGCAGTTCCCCGGGGCACAGCTACGAGCAGTACTTC.